A selection of T cell receptor beta chains follows, all from one sample in a study of blood T cells in healthy people across ages. MiXCR, run by TCRdb on the 5' RACE reads, gives a single entry per CDR3 protein. The sample includes over a million distinct CDR3 sequences, 40% to 45% seen only once; the top ten take about 4.1%. The source material was blood. The receptors here all came from a woman between 18 and 29 years old in good health. Each CDR3 is given with its conserved first and last residue. A D gene is named only where the DNA matches it firmly. Clone size is given for some rows only: seen once, a few or many times, or a class if the clone is expanded.

D gene: .
V gene: TRBV4-3
J gene: TRBJ2-4
clone size: .
CDR3 protein: CASSQELSGLEQYF
CDR3 DNA: TGCGCCAGCAGCCAAGAACTGAGCGGCCTGGAGCAGTACTTC

D gene: .
V gene: TRBV4-1
J gene: TRBJ2-5
clone size: few
CDR3 protein: CASSQGILGLRETQYF
CDR3 DNA: TGCGCCAGCAGCCAAGGTATTCTAGGGTTACGAGAGACCCAGTACTTC

D gene: .
V gene: TRBV6-5
J gene: TRBJ2-7
clone size: .
CDR3 protein: CASSYRTEAYEQYF
CDR3 DNA: TGTGCCAGCAGTTATCGGACGGAAGCCTACGAGCAGTACTTC

D gene: .
V gene: TRBV20-1
J gene: TRBJ1-5
clone size: .
CDR3 protein: CSARAQVQPQHF
CDR3 DNA: TGCAGTGCTAGAGCACAAGTACAGCCCCAGCATTTT

D gene: TRBD2
V gene: TRBV5-1
J gene: TRBJ2-1
clone size: .
CDR3 protein: CASSLTSSGGYNEQFF
CDR3 DNA: TGCGCCAGCAGCCTGACCTCGAGCGGGGGGTACAATGAGCAGTTCTTC

D gene: .
V gene: TRBV30
J gene: TRBJ2-5
clone size: .
CDR3 protein: CAWRGPGSETQYF
CDR3 DNA: TGTGCCTGGAGGGGTCCGGGATCGGAGACCCAGTACTTC

D gene: TRBD1
V gene: TRBV3-1
J gene: TRBJ1-4
clone size: .
CDR3 protein: CASSQAGTGQEKLFF
CDR3 DNA: TGTGCCAGCAGCCAAGCCGGGACAGGTCAGGAAAAACTGTTTTTT

D gene: TRBD1
V gene: TRBV29-1
J gene: TRBJ1-2
clone size: .
CDR3 protein: CSVVGTGAGYTF
CDR3 DNA: TGCAGCGTTGTAGGGACAGGGGCTGGCTACACCTTC

D gene: TRBD1
V gene: TRBV5-1
J gene: TRBJ1-2
clone size: .
CDR3 protein: CASSETGGDYGYTF
CDR3 DNA: TGCGCCAGCAGCGAGACAGGGGGCGACTATGGCTACACCTTC

D gene: .
V gene: TRBV14
J gene: TRBJ2-7
clone size: .
CDR3 protein: CASSQDVTRNYEQYF
CDR3 DNA: TGTGCCAGCAGCCAAGACGTCACGCGGAACTACGAGCAGTACTTC